Following are 30 T cell receptor beta chains from one sample sequenced in a study of blood T cell repertoires in COVID-19. Method: immunoSEQ multiplex PCR; TCRdb's copy keeps in-frame clones and lacks some. The sample has roughly 68,000 clones; around 88% are singletons. Sequencing input: peripheral blood. These receptors all stem from a woman aged 70-85 years with acute or convalescent COVID-19.

The V gene is TRBV28, the J gene TRBJ1-5; 7 bases fit TRBD1. V dropped 7 bases and J dropped 7; count of bases not matched to a gene: 10. CDR1 MDHEN and CDR2 SYDVKM come from the germline V gene. This CDR3 contains 14 residues. CDR3 in DNA: TGTGCCAGCATCGCAGGGGGATATCCCCAGCCCCAGCATTTT. Its protein product is CASIAGGYPQPQHF.

This chain uses TRBV7-2 with TRBJ1-1; a weak D match, TRBD1 (6 bases). The CDR3 loop spans 17 amino acids. Trimming removed 0 bases from V and 1 base from J, with 15 bases in between. The germline CDR1 and CDR2 sequences are SGHTA and FQGNSA. The DNA of the CDR3 is TGTGCCAGCAGCTTAGCTAGGGGGTTTGGAGCGAACACTGAAGCTTTCTTT. Its protein product is CASSLARGFGANTEAFF.

This clone was counted a single time. The V and J genes are TRBV18 and TRBJ1-1; D not certain. Deletions cut 2 bases from V and 7 bases from J, with 8 bases between. Per the germline V gene, CDR1 is KGHSH and CDR2 is LQKENI. This CDR3 comprises 12 residues. The CDR3 loop reads CASSPFQVEAFF. In DNA form, the CDR3 reads TGTGCCAGCTCACCATTTCAGGTTGAAGCTTTCTTT.

The chain recombines TRBV30 with TRBJ1-1; D perhaps matches TRBD1 (6 bases). The CDR3 is 13 residues long. The V end was cut by 2 bases, the J end by 4 bases, with 11 bases between. Looked up from germline, CDR1 is GTSNPN and CDR2 is SVGIG (reference sequence). The CDR3 nucleotides read TGTGCCTGGAGTATGGACAGAACCACTGAAGCTTTCTTT. This encodes CAWSMDRTTEAFF. Full variable domain (remainder filled in from reference TRBV30 and TRBJ1-1): SQTIHQWPATLVQPVGSPLSLECTVEGTSNPNLYWYRQAAGRGLQLLFYSVGIGQISSEVPQNLSASRPQDRQFILSSKKLLLSDSGFYLCAWSMDRTTEAFFGQGTRLTVV.

The chain joins TRBV3-1 (or the pseudogene TRBV3-2) to TRBJ1-5; a weak D match, TRBD1 (6 bases). Trimming took 5 bases from V and 1 from J, leaving 12 bases between them. Germline-derived CDR1 and CDR2 are LGHDT and YNNKEL (reference sequence). The CDR3 totals 15 residues. The DNA for the CDR3 is TGTGCCAGCAGCTCTGGGACACCGAGCAATCAGCCCCAGCATTTT. This encodes CASSSGTPSNQPQHF.

The gene calls are TRBV28 and TRBJ1-2; 8 nucleotides align to TRBD1. Germline V lookup: CDR1 MDHEN, CDR2 SYDVKM. This CDR3 has 17 residues. Losses at the gene ends were 5 bases for V and 8 bases for J; bases not matched to a gene: 19. CDR3 DNA: TGTGCCAGCAGTCGCCGGGACAGGACAATCGGGGGTCAGGGCTACACCTTC. Amino acids: CASSRRDRTIGGQGYTF.

J is TRBJ1-6 and V is TRBV7-8, with 7 bases matching TRBD1. The CDR3 runs to 15 residues. CDR1 and CDR2 (germline): SGHVS, FQNEAQ. J gave up 5 bases and V 4 bases, and 5 bases lay outside the gene matches. This CDR3 reads CASSSPQGNNSPLHF. The CDR3 DNA reads TGTGCCAGCAGCTCACCACAGGGGAATAATTCACCCCTCCACTTT.

This chain links TRBV3-1 (or the pseudogene TRBV3-2) with TRBJ2-7; TRBD2 aligns across 8 bases. Trimming at V came to 4 bases and at J to 1 base, leaving 3 bases not matched to a gene. Germline V gene lookup returns CDR1 LGHDT and CDR2 YNNKEL (reference sequence). This CDR3 spans 14 amino acids. The DNA of the CDR3 is TGTGCCAGCAGCCTAGGACTAGCTTCCTACGAGCAGTACTTC. Translating it yields CASSLGLASYEQYF.

The V call is TRBV7-8, the J call TRBJ1-6, with 10 bases matching TRBD1. The CDR3 runs to 16 residues. Germline V CDR1 and CDR2: SGHVS, FQNEAQ. J lost 6 bases, V lost 5 bases, and 7 bases had no gene match. CDR3 protein: CASSSRDRGSNSPLHF. Written as DNA, the CDR3 is TGTGCCAGCAGCAGCCGGGACAGGGGATCTAATTCACCCCTCCACTTT. The full variable domain, in which reference TRBV7-8 and TRBJ1-6 provide the parts outside the CDR3, is GAGVSQSPRYKVAKRGQDVALRCDPISGHVSLFWYQQALGQGPEFLTYFQNEAQLDKSGLPSDRFFAERPEGSVSTLKIQRTQQEDSAVYLCASSSRDRGSNSPLHFGNGTRLTVT.

The chain recombines TRBV3-1 (or the pseudogene TRBV3-2) with TRBJ1-2; D perhaps matches TRBD1 (6 bases). CDR3 length: 12 amino acids. Germline V gives CDR1 LGHDT, CDR2 YNNKEL (reference sequence). Trimming removed 6 bases at V and 8 bases at J, with 13 bases between. The CDR3 protein is CASRQGGGGYTF. The CDR3 DNA reads TGTGCCAGCAGACAGGGTGGCGGCGGCTACACCTTC.

The chain uses TRBV20-1 and TRBJ2-7; 16 bases are a match to TRBD2. V lost 3 bases, J lost 6 bases, and 14 bases stayed unmatched. Per germline, CDR1 DFQATT and CDR2 SNEGSKA (reference sequence). CDR3 length: 18 amino acids. CDR3 residues: CSASVPGLAGGPACEQYF. The CDR3 DNA reads TGCAGTGCTAGTGTGCCGGGACTAGCGGGAGGGCCCGCCTGCGAGCAGTACTTC.

The V call is TRBV7-3, the J call TRBJ2-1, with 9 positions matching TRBD1. The J segment lost 0 bases and the V segment lost 6 bases, leaving 3 bases of the junction unmatched. CDR3 size: 15 residues. The germline V gene encodes CDR1 SGHTA and CDR2 FQGTGA. The CDR3 reads CASSLDRGSYNEQFF. The CDR3 DNA reads TGTGCCAGCAGTTTGGACAGGGGCTCCTACAATGAGCAGTTCTTC.

The V gene is TRBV24-1, the J gene TRBJ1-2, with D perhaps matching TRBD1 (5 bases). The CDR3 contains 14 residues. The V end lost 4 bases, the J end lost 3 bases, and 11 bases lay between the germline ends. CDR1 is KGHDR, CDR2 SFDVKD, per germline. The CDR3: CATSDRRGYYGYTF. The CDR3 nucleotides are TGTGCCACCAGTGACCGACGGGGGTACTATGGCTACACCTTC.

This chain links TRBV2 with TRBJ1-5; 8 bases align to TRBD1. CDR1 and CDR2 (germline): SNHLY, FYNNEI. The length of the CDR3 is 21 residues. The V segment lost 4 bases and the J segment 1 base; nucleotides outside the gene matches: 21. CDR3 DNA: TGTGCCAGCAGTGTGGGAATTTCGGGACAGGTCGTATATGGAAGCAATCAGCCCCAGCATTTT. Amino acids: CASSVGISGQVVYGSNQPQHF.

This CDR3 reads CASSLKDRGMYEQFF. The CDR3 DNA reads as TGCGCCAGCAGCTTAAAGGACAGGGGAATGTATGAGCAGTTCTTC. V gene TRBV5-1 combines with J gene TRBJ2-1; 9 nucleotides align to TRBD1. In germline, CDR1 is SGHRS, CDR2 YFSETQ. The V and J ends lost 2 bases and 8 bases, in that order; junction bases with no gene match: 8. This CDR3 has 15 amino acids.

The chain joins TRBV28 to TRBJ2-7; 9 nucleotides align to TRBD1. Germline V CDR1 and CDR2: MDHEN, SYDVKM. This CDR3 comprises 15 residues. Trimming removed 6 bases from V and 0 bases from J; junction bases left unmatched: 6. In DNA, the CDR3 is TGTGCCAGCAGCACCCCGGGACAGGGCTCCTACGAGCAGTACTTC. Amino acid sequence: CASSTPGQGSYEQYF.

This sequence joins TRBV6-5 and TRBJ2-7; D not resolved. Germline values: CDR1 MNHEY, CDR2 SVGAGI. The CDR3 length is 14 residues. V lost 0 bases to trimming and J lost 4 bases, with 10 bases between them. The CDR3 reads CASSYSGGLYEQYF. DNA of the CDR3: TGTGCCAGCAGTTACTCAGGTGGGCTGTACGAGCAGTACTTC.

This clone was seen only once. The chain joins TRBV2 to TRBJ1-4, with TRBD1 identical over 9 bases. J gave up 4 bases and V 8 bases, and 8 bases lay outside the gene matches. The CDR3 has 15 amino acids. Germline V gives CDR1 SNHLY, CDR2 FYNNEI. The CDR3 nucleotides are TGTGCCAGCCCCCGAGAGGGACAGGGTAATGAAAAACTGTTTTTT. It translates to CASPREGQGNEKLFF. Filled out from reference TRBV2 and TRBJ1-4, the complete variable domain reads EPEVTQTPSHQVTQMGQEVILRCVPISNHLYFYWYRQILGQKVEFLVSFYNNEISEKSEIFDDQFSVERPDGSNFTLKIRSTKLEDSAMYFCASPREGQGNEKLFFGSGTQLSVL.

V and J are TRBV19 and TRBJ1-5; possible D gene TRBD1, 5 bases. The CDR3 spans 16 residues. From germline, CDR1 is LNHDA and CDR2 SQIVND (reference sequence). With 3 bases removed from V and 4 bases from J, the gap between germline ends came to 16 bases. The CDR3 bases are TGTGCCAGTAGTATTAAAACGACAGTGTGGAATCAGCCCCAGCATTTT. This sequence encodes CASSIKTTVWNQPQHF.

The chain couples TRBV14 to TRBJ1-4; D not resolved. This CDR3 contains 13 residues. Trimming removed 4 bases at V and 5 bases at J, with 8 bases between. Germline CDR1 SGHDN, CDR2 FVKESK. The CDR3 is CASSRGPNEKLFF. The CDR3 DNA reads as TGTGCCAGCAGCCGCGGGCCCAATGAAAAACTGTTTTTT.

This clone is a singleton in its sample. The V call is TRBV11-1, the J call TRBJ2-5, with D perhaps TRBD2 (5 bases). The CDR3 runs to 16 residues. Trimming left V 5 bases short and J 0 bases short, with 16 bases between. CDR1 is SGHAT and CDR2 is FQDESV in the germline V gene (reference sequence). This chain's CDR3 is CASSLRRNRNQETQYF. In DNA, the CDR3 is TGTGCCAGCAGCCTCAGGAGGAATAGGAACCAAGAGACCCAGTACTTC. Filled out from reference TRBV11-1 and TRBJ2-5, the complete variable domain reads EAEVAQSPRYKITEKSQAVAFWCDPISGHATLYWYRQILGQGPELLVQFQDESVVDDSQLPKDRFSAERLKGVDSTLKIQPAELGDSAMYLCASSLRRNRNQETQYFGPGTRLLVL.

The rearrangement joins TRBV6-5 to TRBJ1-1; the match to TRBD1 covers 9 bases. The germline V gene has CDR1 MNHEY and CDR2 SVGAGI. With V trimmed by 7 bases and J by 2 bases, 5 bases remained unmatched. There are 14 residues in the CDR3. The CDR3 DNA is TGTGCCAGCACCTGGACAGGGGAAAACACTGAAGCTTTCTTT. It is translated as CASTWTGENTEAFF.

The rearrangement uses TRBV7-9 and TRBJ1-1; tentative D call: TRBD1 (6 bases). The length of the CDR3 is 16 residues. Germline V CDR1 and CDR2: SEHNR, FQNEAQ (reference sequence). The V end was cut by 3 bases, the J end by 6 bases, with 20 bases between. CDR3: CASSLPGGAVGAEAFF. CDR3 nucleotides: TGTGCCAGCAGCTTGCCGGGGGGCGCGGTTGGAGCTGAAGCTTTCTTT.

This clone has just one count. The CDR3, as DNA: TGTGCCAGCAGCCCGGGACTAACCTCCTACGAGCAGTACTTC. Protein product: CASSPGLTSYEQYF. The rearrangement links TRBV3-1 (or the pseudogene TRBV3-2) to TRBJ2-7, with 7 bases lining up with TRBD2. V was pared by 4 bases and J by 0 bases, with 3 bases of the junction left unmatched. This CDR3 is built from 14 residues. Germline-derived CDR1 and CDR2 are LGHDT and YNNKEL (reference sequence).

The rearrangement uses TRBV28 and TRBJ2-3; 14 bases align to TRBD2. Losses at the gene ends were 2 bases for V and 7 bases for J; bases not matched to a gene: 2. Germline loops: CDR1 MDHEN, CDR2 SYDVKM. CDR3 size: 15 residues. Here the CDR3 DNA reads TGTGCCAGCAGTTTAGGACTAGCGGGAGGTAATACGCAGTATTTT. Encoded protein: CASSLGLAGGNTQYF.

This rearrangement joins TRBV28 to TRBJ1-4; TRBD1 might be the D (6 bases). Per germline, CDR1 MDHEN and CDR2 SYDVKM. The ends were cut back, 2 bases at V and 6 bases at J, with 16 bases in the middle. The CDR3 length is 16 residues. The CDR3 DNA is TGTGCCAGCAGTTTAAGGGGGGGCATGGTGGATGAAAAACTGTTTTTT. Translated: CASSLRGGMVDEKLFF.

The rearrangement uses TRBV6-2 or TRBV6-3 and TRBJ2-7, with 15 bases fitting TRBD2. From germline, CDR1 is MNHEY and CDR2 SVGEGT. The V segment lost 2 bases and the J segment 3 bases; nucleotides outside the gene matches: 8. The CDR3 spans 18 residues. CDR3 in DNA: TGTGCCAGCAGTTACGCGGGACTAGCGGGAGGCTCGATCTACGAGCAGTACTTC. This translates into CASSYAGLAGGSIYEQYF.

V gene TRBV4-2 combines with J gene TRBJ2-3, with D possibly TRBD1 on 5 matching bases. The V gene's germline CDR1 is LGHNA and CDR2 YNFKEQ. The CDR3 length is 15 residues. V lost 0 bases and J 2 bases, leaving 9 bases between the germline ends. CDR3 coding DNA: TGTGCCAGCAGCCAAGAGTCCAGGGTCACAGATACGCAGTATTTT. This translates into CASSQESRVTDTQYF.

This clone was observed a handful of times. The rearrangement uses TRBV4-3 and TRBJ2-2; TRBD2 agrees at 8 bases. Trimming cost V 5 bases and J 4 bases; bases outside gene matches: 6. CDR3 size: 15 residues. Germline V gene lookup returns CDR1 LGHNA and CDR2 YSLEER. CDR3 bases: TGCGCCAGCAGCTGGCGGGAGGCGGGCACCGGGGAGCTGTTTTTT. As protein: CASSWREAGTGELFF.

The rearrangement links TRBV5-1 to TRBJ1-1; 7 nucleotides line up with TRBD1. The V and J ends lost 3 bases and 3 bases, in that order; junction bases with no gene match: 5. CDR3 length: 14 residues. Germline V gene data show CDR1 as SGHRS and CDR2 as YFSETQ. CDR3 nucleotides: TGCGCCAGCAGCTCGGACAGGCGCTACACTGAAGCTTTCTTT. Its translation is CASSSDRRYTEAFF.